The 9 T cell receptor beta chains in this list originate from one sample, sequenced in a study of T cells after yellow fever vaccination. A single record per CDR3 protein comes from TCRdb applying MiXCR to the 5' RACE reads. The sample has 300,000 to 350,000 distinct CDR3 sequences, 8.1% seen once. Sample: PBMCs, taken roughly seven weeks after the first yellow fever vaccination. The receptors derive from a young man who received the YFV17D yellow fever vaccine.

This clonotype has only a few counts. This chain connects TRBV20-1 to TRBJ2-7, with 7 bases that match TRBD1. V trimming: 6 bases; J trimming: 1 base; junction bases outside the gene matches: 3. Germline V gene lookup returns CDR1 DFQATT and CDR2 SNEGSKA (reference sequence). The CDR3 is 12 residues long. CDR3 DNA: TGCAGTGCCGAGGACAGGTCCTACGAGCAGTACTTC. The encoded protein is CSAEDRSYEQYF.

The chain joins TRBV6-1 to TRBJ2-3; D gene ambiguous. There are 13 residues in the CDR3. Germline CDR1 is MNHNS and CDR2 is SASEGT. The V end was cut by 8 bases, the J end by 0 bases, with 9 bases between. The CDR3 is CASDHSSTDTQYF. The CDR3 DNA reads as TGTGCCAGCGATCACTCAAGCACAGATACGCAGTATTTT.

The sample holds a few counts of this clonotype. In nucleotides, the CDR3 is TGCAGTGCTATGTCAGGGGATTTCAGGCAGCCCCAGCATTTT. Translation gives CSAMSGDFRQPQHF. The J gene is TRBJ1-5, the V gene TRBV20-1; a possible D gene is TRBD1 (6 bases). This CDR3 comprises 14 residues. Germline CDR1 reads DFQATT; CDR2 reads SNEGSKA (reference sequence). V lost 4 bases to trimming and J lost 7 bases, with 17 bases between them.

In this sample, this clonotype turned up many times. The rearrangement uses TRBV6-1 and TRBJ2-3, with a possible D match to TRBD1 (6 bases). The germline gives CDR1 MNHNS, CDR2 SASEGT. V lost 3 bases and J 0 bases, leaving 7 bases between the germline ends. This CDR3 comprises 14 residues. CDR3 in amino acids: CASSEGHSTDTQYF. The CDR3 nucleotides read TGTGCCAGCAGTGAGGGACACAGCACAGATACGCAGTATTTT.

This clonotype was seen a few times. This rearrangement joins TRBV7-9 to TRBJ1-1, with 7 bases identical to TRBD1. The germline V gene encodes CDR1 SEHNR and CDR2 FQNEAQ (reference sequence). Germline trimming cut 0 bases from V and 11 bases from J; bases unmatched to any gene: 6. CDR3 length: 13 amino acids. Here the CDR3 DNA reads TGTGCCAGCAGCTTAGCCGCGATAGGGGGCGCTTTCTTT. Protein sequence: CASSLAAIGGAFF.

This clonotype appeared many times. The chain couples TRBV5-4 to TRBJ2-5; 9 bases line up with TRBD1. J gave up 2 bases and V 4 bases, and 9 bases lay outside the gene matches. This CDR3 region has 16 residues. CDR1 and CDR2 from the germline V gene are SGHNT and YYREEE (reference sequence). In DNA form, the CDR3 reads TGTGCCAGCAGCCAGGGACAGGGTAGGGGTCAAGAGACCCAGTACTTC. Translated: CASSQGQGRGQETQYF.

The V gene is TRBV11-2, the J gene TRBJ2-4, with 8 bases aligning to TRBD1. Unmatched junction bases numbered 18, after V lost 10 bases and J lost 13 bases. Per the germline V gene, CDR1 is SGHAT and CDR2 is FQNNGV. The CDR3 totals 14 residues. Here the CDR3 reads CATDRGIATYFQYF. For the CDR3, the DNA is TGTGCCACTGACAGGGGAATAGCCACATACTTCCAGTACTTC.

The chain uses TRBV6-4 and TRBJ2-3, with D unresolved. Germline V gene lookup returns CDR1 MRHNA and CDR2 SNTAGT. There are 14 residues in the CDR3. Trimming shortened V by 0 bases and J by 2 bases, and 6 bases separated the two germline ends. CDR3 DNA: TGTGCCAGCAGTGACTCAAGGGTCACAGATACGCAGTATTTT. Encoded protein: CASSDSRVTDTQYF.

This clonotype was recorded at least ten times. The chain recombines TRBV5-1 with TRBJ2-7; possible D gene TRBD1, 6 bases. The CDR3 spans 12 residues. V was shortened by 7 bases and J by 7 bases, with 15 bases between the two germline ends. The germline V gene encodes CDR1 SGHRS and CDR2 YFSETQ. CDR3: CASREQGGEQYF. The CDR3 nucleotides read TGCGCCAGCCGGGAACAGGGTGGAGAGCAGTACTTC.